This TCR beta chain is drawn from a study of cytomegalovirus exposure and HLA in healthy donors (dated by TCRdb to 2017 to 2019). In terms of the full investigation: An earlier analysis of approximately 640 of the donors reported 276 Gb of sequence data and 117 million unique TCR beta sequences from about 200 million T cells. In addition to the first cohort of 500 to 850 subjects, a separate validation cohort of 120 different subjects was used. The T cell repertoires of 550 to 850 subjects were profiled by immunosequencing and related to cytomegalovirus serostatus. HLA typing included class I and class II loci at four-digit resolution. The number of typed donors differed by locus: about 620-640 for A, B, C, DRB1 and DQB1; approximately 520 for DQA1; some 590 for DPA1; and around 450 for DPB1. Among the roughly 430 genotyped donors, around 81% belonged to the genetic ancestry cluster associated with self-reported Caucasian donors. The study was designed to test whether signatures of past pathogen exposure could be identified by cataloging public T cell receptors. An early release that covered fewer than 800 HLA-typed donors contained approximately 320 gigabases of sequencing data and 70 million to 100 million unique TCR sequences. In the later analysis, no new phenotypic data were used to find candidate immune exposures; instead, reliance was placed on TCR beta sequences and their occurrence across donors. A later analysis re-analyzed previously published TCR beta repertoires from about 600 donors and added high-resolution HLA genotyping to study TCR occurrence patterns. The study combined high-throughput TCR immunosequencing, statistical association of individual TCRs with disease status, and machine learning to predict cytomegalovirus infection status. Donor age, sex, ethnicity and CMV serostatus were collected together with the repertoire data. A later genetic analysis used genome-wide SNP genotypes for 398 of the 666 donors, treating that subset as a discovery cohort. Because of strong linkage in the cohort, 4 to 6 DR-DQ haplotypes were treated as single units for association and clustering. An earlier analysis of approximately 500 of the donors applied high-throughput TCR beta sequencing to assess whether each TCR beta V gene segment acted as functional or pseudogenic. Every repertoire in the discovery cohort had been generated on one and the same sequencing platform. Among 398 genotyped donors of the cohort, an average of approximately 220,000 unique TCR beta nucleotide sequences was sequenced per donor, of which approximately 18% were non-productive.

As regards this clone: Its specific antigen is unknown. It has no much larger one-base neighbor in the sample; base qualities were not kept.

In total, about 650 healthy bone marrow donors made up the cohort. At the time of sampling, every cohort member was nominally healthy, though immune exposures that went unrecorded were likely present. The donor was CMV seronegative and was included in the group of over 300 seronegative cohort members. Each donor provided a peripheral blood sample, and peripheral blood mononuclear cells were used for TCR beta sequencing. Genomic DNA was extracted from the blood cell samples with the Qiagen DNeasy Blood Extraction Kit. What the authors observed across the whole study: The earlier analysis of almost 600 of the donors excluded around 17 rarely observed V segments, including chromosome 9 orphons, because counts were too low. At a false discovery rate of 0.05, a later analysis linked fewer than 20,000 TCR beta sequences to specific HLA alleles. In an earlier analysis of roughly 560 of the donors, most TCR beta V segments were observed in productive rearrangements about 87% or about 30% of the time, broadly matching IMGT annotations. Most TCR sequences were observed very rarely across donors, whereas some public TCRs were present in many individuals. The only immune exposure information available for the cohort was CMV serostatus. The study listed 150 to 200 TCR beta chains as associated with cytomegalovirus. In a later analysis, the rate of TCR association differed among HLA loci, with DRB1 alleles having the most associated TCRs and HLA-C alleles having the fewest. According to a later genetic analysis, donors in an Asian-associated ancestry cluster had fewer N-insertions in productive TCRs than the roughly 660-donor mean. The authors suggested that the approach could potentially be generalized to other disease states and immunological phenotypes. Roughly uniform sequencing depth across donors was assumed in presence/absence analyses, although this assumption may not hold. Assigning TCR associations to individual alleles was difficult when HLA alleles, especially DR and DQ, strongly co-occurred. A further reported finding was that TCR beta sequences accurately predicted the HLA-A and HLA-B alleles for most subjects in the first cohort. In both the original and validation cohorts, the classifier was reported to diagnose cytomegalovirus status with high specificity and sensitivity. The 87-base-pair reads could not distinguish some IMGT-functional V segments, including TRBV6-2 and TRBV6-3, so those segments were excluded. Most CMV-associated TCR beta chains appeared to be HLA-restricted in a later analysis, and the HLA associations seemed to be driven largely by CMV exposure. In this cohort, only TCR beta chains were sequenced, and detectable features were limited by the absence of alpha or paired-chain data. A cluster of highly shared sequence variants was judged likely to represent a technical artifact of the sequencing pipeline. Correlated functional status among segregating V segments might reflect linkage disequilibrium, but an unknown experimental factor could not be ruled out. According to a later analysis, parvovirus B19, influenza, CMV and Epstein-Barr virus appeared linked to several top co-occurrence clusters. In a later analysis, HLA-associated TCR beta chains were found to be more clonally expanded and to have lower generation probabilities than equally common non-associated chains. An association between a missense DCLRE1C variant and V-gene and J-gene trimming of TCR beta chains was found in a later genetic analysis and replicated in an independent cohort. Because some donors lacked HLA typing at each locus, the association tests relied only on the typed subset. Three of the identified cytomegalovirus-associated TCR beta chains were confirmed in vitro to be specific for cytomegalovirus antigens.

Taken from cysteine to phenylalanine, the CDR3 has 14 residues. Here the CDR3 DNA is all that survives: 42 bases in frame from base 1. Relative to germline, V is 5 bases shorter and J is 3 bases shorter, with 14 bases between their ends. Taken from the germline V gene, the CDR1 and CDR2 loops are MNHNS and SASEGT. The library relied on the immunoSEQ multiplex PCR assay. For the multiplex PCR, a mixture combining 60 forward primers for TCR Vbeta segments and 13 reverse primers for TCR Jbeta segments was used. A multiplex PCR assay on genomic DNA amplified the CDR3 region of rearranged TCR beta genes. The amplified TCR beta libraries were sequenced on the Illumina HiSeq System as 87-base-pair reads. Concerning the study's data processing: Across the roughly 670 repertoires, a later analysis counted tens of millions of unique TCR beta chains, about 10 million of which were shared by at least two donors. A nearest-neighbor algorithm error-corrected the raw reads and collapsed the reads into unique sequences, merging closely related sequences to remove PCR and sequencing errors. To assign V, D and J gene segments, CDR3 sequences were aligned to IMGT reference sequences. Each retained sequence needed at least a six-nucleotide match to both a V gene segment and a J gene segment. Rearrangements were classified as productive when the CDR3 lacked stop codons and remained in frame with V and J, and all other rearrangements were classified as non-productive. CDR3 was defined by IMGT convention, running from the second conserved V-encoded cysteine to the conserved J-encoded phenylalanine. In an earlier analysis of approximately 590 of the donors, sequences lacking an unambiguous match to a single V gene segment were excluded. An earlier analysis of several hundred of the donors classified V segments as functional when productive rearrangements were above 56.7% and as segregating when the standard deviation between donors was above 5%. A statistical classification framework was built to diagnose cytomegalovirus status from the catalog of TCR beta chain sequences. V and J gene assignment, in a later analysis, came from comparing TCR nucleotide sequences with IMGT/GENE-DB human TR gene sequences. In a later analysis, CDR3 sequences and most-parsimonious VDJ recombination scenarios were assigned using the TCRdist pipeline. In a later analysis, each TCR beta chain was defined by its CDR3 amino acid sequence together with its V-gene family, and reads without a unique V-gene family were excluded. As a way to deal with suspected cross-contamination and a sequencing artifact, a later analysis dropped hundreds of nucleotide sequences that were highly shared and had low generation probability. In a later analysis, a clonal expansion index for each public chain was calculated from normalized within-repertoire ranks of inferred template counts. In a later analysis, generation probabilities were computed with a VDJ recombination model fitted to out-of-frame rearrangements, and the resulting probabilities were checked against IGoR. Hypergeometric tests were used in a later analysis to score TCR-TCR, TCR-HLA and TCR-CMV co-occurrence, with a repertoire-size bias correction applied to the TCR pairs. To estimate false discovery rates, a later analysis permuted the HLA or CMV assignments 20 times. A later analysis grouped co-occurring TCRs with DBSCAN, adding TCRdist sequence similarity when clustering within HLA-allele-positive subsets. Co-occurrence clustering excluded repertoires with fewer than 30,000 or more than 120,000 public chains, plus five with anomalous nucleotide sharing. The table comes from immuneACCESS by way of TCRdb, which keeps in-frame sequences with V and J called. Part of the clones is missing from these tables; in studies checked, under half for an unresolved V gene and the rest for unknown reasons. V and J calls and clone size are copied from that table; D and trimming were computed from the DNA. The sample table contains more than 130,000 clones; only one count was recorded for over 70% of them. The ten largest account for about 2.5% of the sample.

This sequence was found in a male donor in good health and CMV-seronegative. This sequence uses TRBV6-1 and TRBJ2-7; a tentative D match to TRBD1 spans 6 bases. Sequenced material: PBMCs. The sequenced DNA: TGTGCCAGCAGTACGGACAGCCCAGGCTACGAGCAGTACTTC. Translated, it reads CASSTDSPGYEQYF.